The entry below describes one T cell receptor beta chain. Its antigen is not identified. Germline V lookup: CDR1 SEHNR, CDR2 FQNEAQ (reference sequence). Trimming cost V 5 bases and J 2 bases, with 3 bases left between them. There are 12 residues in the CDR3. This entry belongs to a study of cytomegalovirus exposure and HLA in healthy donors. Broader study findings: Earlier findings revealed that most TCR beta V segments proved productive either about 90% or about 30% of the time.

PCR used 60 Vbeta primers and 13 Jbeta primers. TCRdb's copy holds only in-frame clones and misses some; the assay was immunoSEQ multiplex PCR. The listing records roughly 120,000 clones. The sequencing input was PBMCs. This chain joins TRBV7-9 and TRBJ2-2; D not resolved. This TCR derives from a man between 40 and 49 years old in good health and CMV-seronegative. The CDR3 region is CASSPNTGELFF. The CDR3 nucleotides read TGTGCCAGCAGCCCTAACACCGGGGAGCTGTTTTTT.